The present entry profiles one TCR beta chain with its context. The antigen remains undetermined. The data belong to a study of T cell responses to AZD1222 COVID-19 vaccine. Study-level information: Pooling was applied to second doses at about 4 or about 12 weeks. Study outcomes and limitations: The sample set comprised mostly white British donors with more females, and clonal diversity was possibly underestimated. In all cases, repertoires were sampled only after the peak T cell response.

V lost 3 bases and J 3 bases, leaving 6 bases between the germline ends. The CDR3 covers 13 residues. From germline, CDR1 is KGHSH and CDR2 LQKENI. Profiled with immunoSEQ multiplex PCR; TCRdb holds only in-frame clones, not every one. The sample shows 180,000 or so clones, less than 90% of them seen only once. The sample was peripheral blood, taken on day 0 of AZD1222 vaccination. The V call is TRBV18, the J call TRBJ1-5; no reliable D call. This clonotype was sampled from an adult in good health. The CDR3 bases are TGTGCCAGCTCACCGAATTCCAATCAGCCCCAGCATTTT. Protein product: CASSPNSNQPQHF.